This T cell receptor (beta chain) is drawn from a study of blood T cell repertoires in COVID-19. The protocol was immunoSEQ multiplex PCR, while the TCRdb copy is restricted to in-frame clones and leaves out a portion. Of a few hundred thousand clones listed, about four fifths were seen once; the top ten hold about 2%. The V end was cut by 3 bases, the J end by 4 bases, with 16 bases between. The CDR3 length is 16 residues. Germline V gene sequence: CDR1 SGHRS, CDR2 YFSETQ. The TCR was taken from a man aged 25-45 years who had recovered from COVID-19. V and J are TRBV5-1 and TRBJ1-4; D remains ambiguous. Sequenced sample: peripheral blood. The chain's CDR3 is CASSSDGGSGNEKLFF. CDR3 in DNA: TGCGCCAGCAGCTCAGACGGCGGTTCCGGTAATGAAAAACTGTTTTTT.